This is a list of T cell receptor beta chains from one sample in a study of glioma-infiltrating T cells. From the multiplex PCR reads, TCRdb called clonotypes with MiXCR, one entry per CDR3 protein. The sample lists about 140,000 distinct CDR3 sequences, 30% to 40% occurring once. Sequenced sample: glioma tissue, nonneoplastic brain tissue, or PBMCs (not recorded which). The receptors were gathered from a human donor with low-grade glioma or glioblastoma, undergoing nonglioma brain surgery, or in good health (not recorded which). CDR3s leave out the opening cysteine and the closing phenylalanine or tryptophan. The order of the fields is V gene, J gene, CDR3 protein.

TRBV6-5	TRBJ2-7	ASSYRIGAYEQY
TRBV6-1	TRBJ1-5	ASSEGSGISNQPQH
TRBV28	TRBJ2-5	ASSPPFGAGVLETQY
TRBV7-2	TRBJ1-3	ASRRTGTGNTIY
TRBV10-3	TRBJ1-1	AISVTGFGTEAF
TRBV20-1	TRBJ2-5	SADRRRGGETQY
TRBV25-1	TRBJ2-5	ASSAASGRRGETQY
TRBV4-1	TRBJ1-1	ASSQGLLNTEAF
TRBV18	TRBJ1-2	ASSPPMPGLVGYT
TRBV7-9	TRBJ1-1	ASSTSGGLTEAF
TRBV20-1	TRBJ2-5	SAETGRETQY
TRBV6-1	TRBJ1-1	ASSEVLEGQTEAF
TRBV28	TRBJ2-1	ASSSNNEQF
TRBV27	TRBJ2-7	ASRAGTGFNEQY
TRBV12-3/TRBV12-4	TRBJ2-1	ASSLTGIGNEQF
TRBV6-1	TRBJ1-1	ASSDTTEAF
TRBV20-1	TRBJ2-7	SARLAGGHYEQY
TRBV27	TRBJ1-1	ASSLEWMGGNTEAF
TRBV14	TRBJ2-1	ASSQEVGQGSYNEQF
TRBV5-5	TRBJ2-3	ASSILSTDTQY
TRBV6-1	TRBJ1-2	AISPGQNYGYT
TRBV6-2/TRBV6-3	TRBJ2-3	ATLGGGRTDTQY
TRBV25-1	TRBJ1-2	ASSPRQGHYGYT
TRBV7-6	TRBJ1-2	ASSPRDGQIYGYT
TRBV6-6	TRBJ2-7	ASSGGTSGVSYEQY
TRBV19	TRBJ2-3	ASSPQTGDTQY
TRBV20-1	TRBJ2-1	SASSPGAVSYNEQF
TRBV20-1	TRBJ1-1	SAAAGAEAF
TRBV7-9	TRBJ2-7	ASSPEGNEQY
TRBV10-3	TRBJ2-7	AISESGLVYEQY
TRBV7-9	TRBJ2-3	ASEKLREDTDTQY
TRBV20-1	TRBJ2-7	SARTRAEQY
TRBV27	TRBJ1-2	ASRDSWDGYT
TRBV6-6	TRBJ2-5	ASSYSIVTNQETQY
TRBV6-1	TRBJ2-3	ASSGLGTGLTQTQY
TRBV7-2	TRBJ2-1	ASSLAASSYNEQF
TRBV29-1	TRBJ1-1	SVEVGNTEAF
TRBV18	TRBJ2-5	ASSPRGQETQY
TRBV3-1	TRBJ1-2	ASSPQDLYGYT
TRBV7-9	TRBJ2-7	ASGVRDYEQY